Listed below are T cell receptor beta chains from one sample, sequenced in a study of human T cells and chemical hapten exposure. One entry per CDR3 protein, called by TCRdb with MiXCR from the RACE reads. The sample has some 300,000 distinct CDR3 sequences, about 5% seen once. The sample in question was whole blood, obtained in connection with sensitization to the hapten diphenylcyclopropenone (DPC). These receptors were collected from a woman in her late teens or twenties with alopecia areata. Some clones in this sample may be carry-over from other donors' samples. Both conserved end residues are part of each CDR3. The D gene is left open where the match is weak. Clone size appears in some rows only: once, few, many, or a class for an expanded clone.

.	TRBV6-6	.	TRBJ2-5	CASSYGGSGETQYF	TGTGCCAGCAGTTACGGGGGATCAGGAGAGACCCAGTACTTC
.	TRBV6-6	many	TRBJ2-3	CASTLRGGSTDTQYF	TGTGCCAGCACCCTCAGGGGGGGTAGCACAGATACGCAGTATTTT
TRBD1	TRBV2	few	TRBJ2-3	CASSTGQGPVGGAQYF	TGTGCCAGCAGTACTGGACAGGGGCCCGTTGGTGGGGCGCAGTATTTT
.	TRBV20-1	once	TRBJ2-1	CSARNRGSRKFF	TGCAGTGCTAGAAACCGGGGCTCGAGGAAGTTCTTC
.	TRBV28	many	TRBJ2-3	CASSSLFRGGGTDTQYF	TGTGCCAGCAGTTCACTTTTTCGAGGGGGAGGCACAGATACGCAGTATTTT
.	TRBV11-2	.	TRBJ2-2	CASSPPESTNTGELFF	TGTGCCAGCAGCCCACCCGAAAGTACGAACACCGGGGAGCTGTTTTTT
TRBD2	TRBV7-3	many	TRBJ2-2	CASSLRASGAYTGELFF	TGTGCCAGCAGCTTAAGGGCTAGCGGGGCCTACACCGGGGAGCTGTTTTTT
.	TRBV5-1	.	TRBJ2-6	CASSPRASSSGANVLTF	TGCGCCAGCAGCCCACGGGCCTCAAGCTCTGGGGCCAACGTCCTGACTTTC
.	TRBV4-1	many	TRBJ1-1	CASSLTTNTEAFF	TGCGCCAGCAGTCTAACAACTAACACTGAAGCTTTCTTT
.	TRBV5-1	many	TRBJ2-5	CASSFGPQGGETQYF	TGCGCCAGCAGCTTTGGCCCTCAGGGCGGCGAGACCCAGTACTTC
.	TRBV5-1	few	TRBJ1-1	CASRTRGENTEAFF	TGCGCCAGCAGAACCAGGGGCGAGAACACTGAAGCTTTCTTT
.	TRBV10-3	few	TRBJ2-3	CAISEPDGTSTDTQYF	TGTGCCATCAGTGAGCCAGACGGGACTAGCACAGATACGCAGTATTTT
.	TRBV12-3/TRBV12-4	few	TRBJ1-1	CASSYVLRTEAFF	TGTGCCAGCAGTTACGTCCTCAGGACTGAAGCTTTCTTT
TRBD2	TRBV7-9	many	TRBJ2-3	CASSLTSGVTDTQYF	TGTGCCAGCAGCTTGACCAGCGGGGTAACAGATACGCAGTATTTT
TRBD1	TRBV6-4	many	TRBJ2-3	CASSRTGEVDTQYF	TGTGCCAGCAGCCGGACAGGGGAGGTAGATACGCAGTATTTT
TRBD2	TRBV7-8	few	TRBJ2-3	CASSPRLAPGDTQYF	TGTGCCAGCAGCCCCCGACTAGCGCCCGGCGATACGCAGTATTTT
.	TRBV5-4	.	TRBJ2-1	CASSTQGATYNEQFF	TGTGCCAGCAGCACACAGGGTGCCACCTACAATGAGCAGTTCTTC
TRBD2	TRBV7-7	many	TRBJ2-1	CASSLVSSGEQFF	TGTGCTAGCAGCTTAGTATCTAGCGGGGAGCAGTTCTTC
.	TRBV6-5	.	TRBJ2-2	CASRYPRDLNPDGNGELFF	TGTGCCAGCAGATACCCCCGGGACTTAAACCCGGACGGGAACGGGGAGCTGTTTTTT
TRBD1	TRBV15	many	TRBJ2-7	CATSVGQGPYEQYF	TGTGCCACCAGCGTCGGACAGGGCCCCTACGAGCAGTACTTC
.	TRBV28	.	TRBJ1-6	CASSPPGHPYGLHF	TGTGCCAGCAGCCCTCCGGGACATCCCTACGGCCTCCACTTT
.	TRBV4-3	many	TRBJ2-1	CASSQVGLSGRYNEQFF	TGCGCCAGCAGCCAAGTAGGTTTGTCAGGGAGATACAATGAGCAGTTCTTC
.	TRBV5-6	.	TRBJ2-5	CASSLDREDETQYF	TGTGCCAGCAGCTTGGACAGGGAGGATGAGACCCAGTACTTC
.	TRBV4-3	.	TRBJ1-4	CASSQDLVRWEEKLFF	TGCGCCAGCAGCCAAGATTTGGTCAGATGGGAAGAAAAACTGTTTTTT
.	TRBV5-1	.	TRBJ2-5	CASSLGFGQNQETQYF	TGCGCCAGCAGCTTGGGATTCGGACAGAACCAAGAGACCCAGTACTTC
.	TRBV6-2/TRBV6-3	once	TRBJ1-1	CASSPDGLNAEAFF	TGTGCCAGCAGCCCGGACGGACTGAACGCTGAAGCTTTCTTT
TRBD1	TRBV14	few	TRBJ1-6	CASSQEDRANSPLHF	TGTGCCAGCAGCCAAGAGGACAGGGCGAATTCACCCCTCCACTTT
TRBD1	TRBV28	many	TRBJ2-2	CASRTGGVTGELFF	TGTGCCAGCCGGACAGGTGGTGTCACCGGGGAGCTGTTTTTT
.	TRBV9	many	TRBJ2-6	CASSVAGGGSRFGANVLTF	TGTGCCAGCAGCGTAGCTGGAGGGGGTTCGCGTTTCGGGGCCAACGTCCTGACTTTC
.	TRBV6-1	.	TRBJ1-1	CASSEEGRWTEAFF	TGTGCCAGCAGTGAAGAGGGGAGGTGGACTGAAGCTTTCTTT
TRBD2	TRBV5-6	many	TRBJ2-1	CASSTTSGGDKQFF	TGTGCCAGCAGTACGACTAGCGGGGGGGATAAGCAGTTCTTC
TRBD2	TRBV6-5	.	TRBJ2-1	CASSYPRGTSGGAFRLDEQFF	TGTGCCAGCAGTTATCCAAGAGGGACTAGCGGGGGGGCCTTCAGACTCGATGAGCAGTTCTTC
TRBD2	TRBV6-6	.	TRBJ2-3	CASSSPIAGTTDTQYF	TGTGCCAGCAGTTCGCCGATAGCGGGGACCACAGATACGCAGTATTTT
.	TRBV29-1	many	TRBJ2-2	CSVERDTSTGELFF	TGCAGCGTCGAACGGGACACCTCCACCGGGGAGCTGTTTTTT
.	TRBV2	many	TRBJ2-3	CASSAQLGDTQYF	TGTGCCAGCAGTGCCCAATTGGGAGATACGCAGTATTTT
.	TRBV2	.	TRBJ2-3	CASKGVSGRAITTDTQYF	TGTGCCAGCAAAGGGGTCTCTGGCCGGGCGATAACCACAGATACGCAGTATTTT
.	TRBV11-2	few	TRBJ2-6	CASSLDFFQSGANVLTF	TGTGCCAGCAGCTTAGATTTTTTCCAGTCTGGGGCCAACGTCCTGACTTTC
.	TRBV10-3	few	TRBJ1-6	CAIRTLLTEPLHF	TGTGCCATCAGGACACTTTTAACCGAACCCCTCCACTTT
.	TRBV5-6	.	TRBJ2-7	CASSPGNREVYEQYF	TGTGCCAGCAGCCCGGGGAACAGGGAGGTCTACGAGCAGTACTTC